This T cell receptor (beta chain) was captured by sequencing in a study of cytomegalovirus exposure and HLA in healthy donors. Whole-study findings and limits: Accurate predictions that matched the HLA-A and HLA-B alleles of most subjects were reportedly made from TCR beta sequences. Within an earlier analysis, most TCR beta V segments proved productive either about 90% or about 30% of the time. Some V segments could not be told apart, so they were left out, TRBV6-2 and TRBV6-3 among them.

The study ran its PCR with 60 Vbeta and 13 Jbeta primers. The method was immunoSEQ multiplex PCR; TCRdb's version includes in-frame clones alone and lacks a portion of them. Here the sample spans about 160,000 clones, less than 85% being singletons. Regarding this clone: Its antigen remains unknown.

J lost 4 bases, V lost 3 bases, and 4 bases had no gene match. The CDR3 loop spans 15 amino acids. Per the germline V gene, CDR1 is SGHRS and CDR2 is YFSETQ. V is TRBV5-1 and J is TRBJ2-1, with 10 bases identical to TRBD2. The sequencing sample was made of PBMCs. This clonotype originated in a man aged 35 to 55 in good health and CMV-seronegative. This CDR3 reads CASSYGLADYNEQFF. CDR3 nucleotide sequence: TGCGCCAGCAGCTATGGACTAGCGGATTACAATGAGCAGTTCTTC.